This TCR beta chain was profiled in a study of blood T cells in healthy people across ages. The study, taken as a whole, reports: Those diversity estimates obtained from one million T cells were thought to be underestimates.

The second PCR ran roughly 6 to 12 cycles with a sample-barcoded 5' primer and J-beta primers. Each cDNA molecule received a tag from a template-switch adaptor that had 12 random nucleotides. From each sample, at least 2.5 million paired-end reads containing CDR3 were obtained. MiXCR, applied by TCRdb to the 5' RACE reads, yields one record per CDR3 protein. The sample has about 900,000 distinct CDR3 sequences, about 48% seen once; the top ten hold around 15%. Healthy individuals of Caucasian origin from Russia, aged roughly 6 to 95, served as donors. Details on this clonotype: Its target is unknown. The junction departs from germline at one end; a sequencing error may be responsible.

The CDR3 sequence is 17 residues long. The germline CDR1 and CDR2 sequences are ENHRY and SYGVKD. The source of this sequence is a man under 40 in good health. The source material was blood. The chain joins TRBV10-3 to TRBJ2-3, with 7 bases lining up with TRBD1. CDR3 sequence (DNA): TGTGCCCTCAGTGGATCAGTAAGGACAGGACCCCCAGATACGCAGTATTTT. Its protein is CALSGSVRTGPPDTQYF.